These T cell receptor beta chains were read from a single sample in a study of beta chain features in type 1 diabetes. Measured with immunoSEQ multiplex PCR; TCRdb has only the in-frame clones, and not every one. Of 130,000 to 150,000 clones listed, more than 9% are singletons. The source material was naive CD4+ T cells from blood. These receptors originate from a young man in good health. Both conserved end residues are part of each CDR3.

CDR3 protein: CATSRVGESNQPQHF
V gene: TRBV15

CDR3 protein: CASSPGLAASHEQYF
V gene: TRBV7-7

CDR3 protein: CASSPPDRGLHTGELFF
V gene: TRBV21-1

CDR3 protein: CASSIGGSNTEAFF
V gene: TRBV19

CDR3 protein: CASSLRQSSYEQYF
V gene: TRBV7-2

CDR3 protein: CASSLVGEGEKLFF
V gene: TRBV7-9

CDR3 protein: CATDREHTIYF
V gene: TRBV7-9

CDR3 protein: CAAGQGNTEAFF
V gene: TRBV19

CDR3 protein: CASSRRQGARGYTF
V gene: TRBV13

CDR3 protein: CASRDRSTDTQYF
V gene: TRBV28

CDR3 protein: CASSQVGRNNEQFF
V gene: TRBV4-2

CDR3 protein: CASSYSQGGLNTEAFF
V gene: TRBV6-6

CDR3 protein: CASSPGQMNEKLFF
V gene: TRBV7-9

CDR3 protein: CASTTGLANEKLFF
V gene: TRBV5-1

CDR3 protein: CASSATIYNSPLHF
V gene: TRBV6-5

CDR3 protein: CASRARLAGGPTLDTQYF
V gene: TRBV2

CDR3 protein: CASSDQGPLNPGYTF
V gene: TRBV2

CDR3 protein: CASSARGGTGSHREQFF
V gene: TRBV14

CDR3 protein: CASSLRPGLYEQYF
V gene: TRBV5-6

CDR3 protein: CASTAGTEAQYF
V gene: TRBV6-5

CDR3 protein: CASSSGGQGLELFF
V gene: TRBV5-1

CDR3 protein: CASSPHRVADYGYTF
V gene: TRBV4-2

CDR3 protein: CASTLTEAFF
V gene: TRBV6-1